Listed here are 3 T cell receptor beta chains from one sample, sequenced in a study of blood T cells in healthy people across ages. The use of a sample-barcoded 5' primer and a J-beta primer mix characterized a second PCR of about 7 to 12 cycles. One entry per CDR3 protein results from TCRdb running MiXCR on the 5' RACE reads. This table holds around 1.5 million distinct CDR3 sequences, approximately 63% found once. Sequenced material: blood. The receptors come from a man between 18 and 29 years old in good health.

The chain uses TRBV5-5 and TRBJ1-1; D might be TRBD1 (5 bases). Trimming took off 0 bases at V and 5 bases at J, with 11 bases between the two ends. The CDR3 contains 14 residues. Germline lookup yields CDR1 SGHKS and CDR2 YYEKEE (reference sequence). The CDR3 bases are TGTGCCAGCAGCTTGGTGTCGGGGGGGACTGAAGCTTTCTTT. Amino acid sequence: CASSLVSGGTEAFF.

This clonotype was seen only once. The chain carries TRBV29-1 and TRBJ1-2, with 10 bases fitting TRBD1. The J segment lost 3 bases and the V segment lost 5 bases, leaving 9 bases of the junction unmatched. This CDR3 is 15 amino acids long. Germline assignment: CDR1 SQVTM and CDR2 ANQGSEA. CDR3 region: CSVTALGQGDYGYTF. The CDR3 nucleotides are TGCAGCGTTACTGCCCTCGGACAGGGGGACTATGGCTACACCTTC.

The chain is built from TRBV14 and TRBJ1-3; D possibly corresponds to TRBD1 (5 bases). The V gene's germline CDR1 is SGHDN and CDR2 FVKESK. V was clipped by 2 bases and J by 0 bases, with 11 bases between them. The CDR3 consists of 16 residues. The CDR3 DNA reads TGTGCCAGCAGCCAATACTGGGACGGCTCTGGAAACACCATATATTTT. This encodes CASSQYWDGSGNTIYF.